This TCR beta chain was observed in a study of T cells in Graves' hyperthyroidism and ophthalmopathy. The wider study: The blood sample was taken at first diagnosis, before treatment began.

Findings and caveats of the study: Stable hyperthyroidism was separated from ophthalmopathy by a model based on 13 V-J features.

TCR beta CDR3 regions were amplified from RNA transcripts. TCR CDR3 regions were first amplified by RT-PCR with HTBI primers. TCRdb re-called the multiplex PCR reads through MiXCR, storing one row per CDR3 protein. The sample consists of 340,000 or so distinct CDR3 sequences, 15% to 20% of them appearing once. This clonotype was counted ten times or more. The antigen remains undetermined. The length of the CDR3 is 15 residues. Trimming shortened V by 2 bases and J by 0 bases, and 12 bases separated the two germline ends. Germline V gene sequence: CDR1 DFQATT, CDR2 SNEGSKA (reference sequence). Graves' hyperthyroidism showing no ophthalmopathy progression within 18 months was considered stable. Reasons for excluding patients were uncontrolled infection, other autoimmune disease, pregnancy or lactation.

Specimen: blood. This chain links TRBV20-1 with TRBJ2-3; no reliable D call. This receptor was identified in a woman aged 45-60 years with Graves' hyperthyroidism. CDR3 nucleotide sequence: TGCAGTGCTAGAAAGGACGCCTCTAGCACAGATACGCAGTATTTT. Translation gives CSARKDASSTDTQYF.